These 20 T cell receptor beta chains were sequenced from one sample in a study of response to subunit inactivated influenza vaccine. TCRdb re-derived calls from the RT-PCR reads in MiXCR, one entry per CDR3 protein. The table shows around 750,000 distinct CDR3 sequences, with less than 25% occurring only once. The source was PBMCs from blood, collected around 5 days after vaccination. The receptors originated from a man aged 50-59 years who received an inactivated influenza vaccine.

V gene TRBV10-3 combines with J gene TRBJ2-2; weak D call: TRBD1 (7 bases). Germline V CDR1 and CDR2: ENHRY, SYGVKD. Trimming pared 5 bases from V and 4 bases from J, leaving 14 bases between. The CDR3 runs to 15 residues. The CDR3 DNA reads as TGTGCCATCAGTACCGGGGGACAGATCACCGGGGAGCTGTTTTTT. Its translation: CAISTGGQITGELFF.

To note about this clonotype: The germline gene is not matched at one end of the junction; a read error may be the cause. This rearrangement joins TRBV7-2 to TRBJ2-1; 7 bases agree with TRBD2. Germline CDR1 reads SGHTA; CDR2 reads FQGNSA. The CDR3 is made up of 15 amino acids. In nucleotides, the CDR3 is TGTGCCAGCAGATTAGGAGCGGGGCCCTACAATGAGCAGTTCTTC. This translates into CASRLGAGPYNEQFF.

This clonotype was observed a few times. The chain uses TRBV5-1 and TRBJ2-1, with 7 bases that match TRBD1. In germline, CDR1 is SGHRS, CDR2 YFSETQ. The CDR3 runs to 16 residues. V shed 2 bases and J 9 bases; nucleotides not matched to a gene: 14. CDR3 nucleotide sequence: TGCGCCAGCAGCTTAACCGGGACAGCGAGACTGGGTGAGCAGTTCTTC. This translates into CASSLTGTARLGEQFF.

Only a few counts were recorded for this clonotype. The V and J genes are TRBV20-1 and TRBJ1-5, with D perhaps TRBD1 (5 bases). CDR1 and CDR2 from the germline V gene are DFQATT and SNEGSKA (reference sequence). V was cut by 3 bases and J by 5 bases, with 14 bases left in between. This CDR3 has 14 amino acids. The chain's CDR3 is CSASLRDGDQPQHF. The DNA of the CDR3 is TGCAGTGCTAGCCTCCGGGACGGGGATCAGCCCCAGCATTTT.

Only a few counts were recorded for this clonotype. The rearrangement joins TRBV4-3 to TRBJ2-7, with 7 bases aligning to TRBD2. Germline-derived CDR1 and CDR2 are LGHNA and YSLEER. This CDR3 is built from 17 residues. After removal of 4 bases from V and 3 bases from J, the junction contained 15 bases not matched to a gene. The CDR3 DNA follows: TGCGCCAGCAGCCGATCCAGGTTTGGGGGGGAATTCTACGAGCAGTACTTC. As protein: CASSRSRFGGEFYEQYF.

This clonotype was picked up a small number of times. The rearrangement links TRBV6-5 to TRBJ2-6, with TRBD1 as a possible D gene (6 bases). This CDR3 has 15 residues. Trimming took 2 bases from V and 7 from J, leaving 12 bases between them. The germline V gene has CDR1 MNHEY and CDR2 SVGAGI. The CDR3 coding sequence is TGTGCCAGCAGTTACGACAGGACAAGAGCCAACGTCCTGACTTTC. It codes for CASSYDRTRANVLTF.

This clonotype was observed a few times. This chain's CDR3 is CASRTSTGGGGTQYF. Here the CDR3 DNA reads TGTGCCAGCAGAACCTCTACGGGGGGGGGCGGTACGCAGTATTTT. The chain links TRBV12-3 or TRBV12-4 to TRBJ2-3; the match to TRBD2 covers 8 bases. Unmatched junction bases numbered 13, after V lost 6 bases and J lost 8 bases. There are 15 residues in the CDR3.

V and J are TRBV12-3 or TRBV12-4 and TRBJ2-1; 8 nucleotides agree with TRBD2. The CDR3 contains 15 residues. J was trimmed by 8 bases and V by 6 bases; bases with no gene match: 12. This chain's CDR3 is CASRSIGGVLDEQFF. CDR3 DNA: TGTGCCAGCAGATCGATCGGGGGGGTTTTGGATGAGCAGTTCTTC.

This clonotype has more than one count but fewer than ten. The chain links TRBV30 to TRBJ2-7; D tentatively fits TRBD1 or TRBD2 (5 bases each). CDR1 is GTSNPN and CDR2 is SVGIG in the germline V gene (reference sequence). This CDR3 spans 13 amino acids. V shed 2 bases and J shed 0 bases, with 8 bases lying between them. The DNA of the CDR3 is TGTGCCTGGAGTTCCGGGGCCTCCTACGAGCAGTACTTC. Amino acid sequence: CAWSSGASYEQYF.

This clonotype was detected a few times. The rearrangement uses TRBV7-2 and TRBJ2-7; maybe TRBD2 (5 bases). The germline V gene encodes CDR1 SGHTA and CDR2 FQGNSA. Trimming took off 5 bases at V and 0 bases at J, with 14 bases between the two ends. This CDR3 has 15 residues. As DNA, the CDR3 is TGTGCCAGCAGCCGCCGGGGTTTAAGCTCCTACGAGCAGTACTTC. Encoded protein: CASSRRGLSSYEQYF.

This clonotype came up a few times. The V and J genes are TRBV6-1 and TRBJ2-3; 10 bases are a match to TRBD2. Germline trimming cut 6 bases from V and 4 bases from J; bases unmatched to any gene: 10. CDR1 MNHNS and CDR2 SASEGT come from the germline V gene. CDR3 length: 16 residues. CDR3 coding DNA: TGTGCCAGCAGCCTGCTTAGCGGGAGGAACCCAGATACGCAGTATTTT. As protein: CASSLLSGRNPDTQYF.

The rearrangement links TRBV12-3 or TRBV12-4 to TRBJ2-3, with 8 nucleotides matching TRBD1. CDR3 length equals 16 residues. J lost 0 bases, V lost 4 bases, and 6 bases had no gene match. The CDR3 sequence: CASSSRRTGSTDTQYF. As DNA, the CDR3 is TGTGCCAGCAGTTCCCGCCGGACAGGGAGCACAGATACGCAGTATTTT.

The chain is built from TRBV10-2 and TRBJ1-6; 7 positions match TRBD1. The CDR3 covers 15 residues. Looked up from germline, CDR1 is WSHSY and CDR2 is SAAADI. Losses at the gene ends were 6 bases for V and 0 bases for J; bases not matched to a gene: 2. Written as DNA, the CDR3 is TGCGCCAGCAGGTGGGACAGCTCCTATAATTCACCCCTCCACTTT. This translates into CASRWDSSYNSPLHF.

The chain uses TRBV7-2 and TRBJ1-1; a possible D gene is TRBD1 (6 bases). Germline CDR1 is SGHTA and CDR2 is FQGNSA. The length of the CDR3 is 12 residues. The germline V and J ends were trimmed by 10 bases and 10 bases, with 19 bases remaining between them. The CDR3 nucleotides read TGTGCCACCGGAGAACCGGGGGGCACAGCTTTCTTT. Translation gives CATGEPGGTAFF.

This chain connects TRBV20-1 to TRBJ2-7, with a tentative D call TRBD2 (5 bases). Trimming took off 6 bases at V and 7 bases at J, with 19 bases between the two ends. CDR1 is DFQATT, CDR2 SNEGSKA, per germline (reference sequence). The CDR3 sequence is 13 residues long. CDR3 DNA sequence: TGCAGTGCCGGGATCTATGAAGCTGGGGAGCAGTACTTC. Translating it yields CSAGIYEAGEQYF.

In this sample, this clonotype turned up many times. The chain links TRBV15 to TRBJ2-4; 7 positions agree with TRBD1. The CDR3 has 15 amino acids. The trim removed 1 base at V and 3 bases at J, leaving 3 bases unmatched. The germline V gene has CDR1 LNHNV and CDR2 YYDKDF (reference sequence). CDR3 protein: CATSRGDRHKNIQYF. For the CDR3, the DNA is TGTGCCACCAGCAGAGGGGACAGACACAAAAACATTCAGTACTTC.

This chain joins TRBV25-1 and TRBJ2-7; D tentatively reads TRBD1 or TRBD2 (5 bases each). Trimming took off 10 bases at V and 2 bases at J, with 15 bases between the two ends. Germline V gene sequence: CDR1 MGHDK, CDR2 SYGVNS. The CDR3 has 13 residues. DNA for the CDR3: TGTGCCACCCAGGGAGAGCCTACCTACGAGCAGTACTTC. Protein sequence: CATQGEPTYEQYF.

This clonotype has a handful of counts. V gene TRBV25-1 combines with J gene TRBJ2-7; TRBD1 matches at 9 bases. CDR3 length: 12 amino acids. Germline values: CDR1 MGHDK, CDR2 SYGVNS. V lost 6 bases and J lost 6; bases outside the gene matches: 3. Written as DNA, the CDR3 is TGTGCCAGCAGACAGGGGGCTCTCGAGCAGTACTTC. The encoded protein is CASRQGALEQYF.

This clonotype was seen ten or more times. This chain connects TRBV29-1 to TRBJ1-2, with TRBD1 matching over 9 bases. Trimming cost V 7 bases and J 3 bases; bases outside gene matches: 6. The germline V gene has CDR1 SQVTM and CDR2 ANQGSEA. There are 13 residues in the CDR3. The CDR3 protein is CSGTQGADYGYTF. Written as DNA, the CDR3 is TGCAGCGGGACACAGGGGGCGGACTATGGCTACACCTTC.

The chain combines TRBV12-3 or TRBV12-4 with TRBJ2-7, with 13 positions matching TRBD2. V lost 4 bases and J lost 0; bases outside the gene matches: 9. The CDR3 is made up of 18 amino acids. The DNA for the CDR3 is TGTGCCAGCAGTTCCCCGACTAGCGGGGGGTTTAGCTCCTACGAGCAGTACTTC. Translating gives CASSSPTSGGFSSYEQYF.